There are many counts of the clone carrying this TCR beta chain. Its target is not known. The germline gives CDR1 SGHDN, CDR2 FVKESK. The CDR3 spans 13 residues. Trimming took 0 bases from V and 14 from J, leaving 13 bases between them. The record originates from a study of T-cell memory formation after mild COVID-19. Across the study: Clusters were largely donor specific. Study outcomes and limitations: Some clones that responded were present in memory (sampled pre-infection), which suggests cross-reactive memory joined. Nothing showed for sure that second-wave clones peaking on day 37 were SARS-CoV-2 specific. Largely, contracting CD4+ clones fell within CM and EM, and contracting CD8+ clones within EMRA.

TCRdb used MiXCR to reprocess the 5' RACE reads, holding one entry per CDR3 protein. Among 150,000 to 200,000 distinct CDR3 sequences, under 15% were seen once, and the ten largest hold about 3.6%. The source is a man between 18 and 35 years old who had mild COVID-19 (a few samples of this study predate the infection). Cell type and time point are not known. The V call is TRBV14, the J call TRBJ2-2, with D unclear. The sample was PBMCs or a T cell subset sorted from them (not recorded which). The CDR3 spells CASSQDRTGRLFF. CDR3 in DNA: TGTGCCAGCAGCCAAGATCGGACCGGGCGCCTGTTTTTT.